This passage covers 5 T cell receptor beta chains from one sample sequenced in a study of blood T cells in healthy people across ages. A second PCR, run for about 7 to 11 cycles, used a sample-barcoded 5' primer plus a J-beta primer mix. Each CDR3 protein gets one entry after TCRdb re-called the 5' RACE reads with MiXCR. Altogether 580,000 or so distinct CDR3 sequences are present, roughly 48% being singletons, with the ten largest covering 20% to 25%. The specimen was blood. The receptors stem from an older man in good health.

The chain links TRBV25-1 to TRBJ1-2; D remains unclear. The CDR3 has 14 residues. Trimming left V 3 bases short and J 4 bases short, with 12 bases between. Germline CDR1 is MGHDK and CDR2 is SYGVNS. The CDR3: CASSEPLPVYGYTF. CDR3 bases: TGTGCCAGCAGTGAGCCCTTACCGGTCTATGGCTACACCTTC.

The chain links TRBV28 to TRBJ2-1; TRBD2 agrees at 7 bases. Germline-derived CDR1 and CDR2 are MDHEN and SYDVKM. V shed 4 bases and J 1 base; nucleotides not matched to a gene: 10. This CDR3 region has 17 residues. The CDR3 is CASSSAGLGNSYNEQFF. The CDR3 DNA reads as TGTGCCAGCAGTTCCGCCGGACTAGGCAATTCCTACAATGAGCAGTTCTTC.

In DNA, the CDR3 is TGTGCCAGCAGCCTCCGACTAGAGGGGGGAGAGACCCAGTACTTC. It is translated as CASSLRLEGGETQYF. This chain connects TRBV7-2 to TRBJ2-5; D tentatively reads TRBD1 or TRBD2 (6 bases each). CDR3 length: 15 residues. The V end was cut by 5 bases, the J end by 4 bases, with 17 bases between. CDR1 SGHTA and CDR2 FQGNSA come from the germline V gene.

The chain's CDR3 is CASSVGGDTTYNEQFF. DNA for the CDR3: TGTGCCAGCAGCGTAGGGGGAGACACCACCTACAATGAGCAGTTCTTC. The chain employs TRBV9 and TRBJ2-1, with a tentative D call TRBD2 (5 bases). V was shortened by 0 bases and J by 2 bases, with 12 bases between the two germline ends. The CDR3 extends over 16 amino acids. Looked up from germline, CDR1 is SGDLS and CDR2 is YYNGEE.

This chain joins TRBV7-2 and TRBJ1-1, with a possible D match to TRBD1 (5 bases). V shed 1 base and J shed 7 bases, with 10 bases lying between them. The CDR3 covers 13 residues. Germline V gives CDR1 SGHTA, CDR2 FQGNSA. CDR3 amino acids: CASSLGGVSEAFF. The CDR3 DNA reads TGTGCCAGCAGCTTAGGAGGGGTGAGTGAAGCTTTCTTT.